This record looks at one T cell receptor (beta chain) sequence and its context. The target of this receptor is not known. It has no much larger one-base neighbor in the sample; base qualities were not kept. The sample originates from a study of vaccination and CD4 T cells after COVID-19 (dated 2022 in TCRdb). Describing the broader study: Convalescent patients had a positive SARS-CoV-2 result on nasal swab PCR, and of these patients, nine had mild disease and one had severe disease. For stimulating the cultures, overlapping spike peptide pools were used, derived from SARS-CoV-2 as well as from the common cold coronaviruses HCoV-NL63, HCoV-OC43 and HCoV-229E. Post-COVID blood samples were collected from convalescent patients a median of roughly 100 days after diagnosis, with a range of roughly 35 to 170 days. Control cultures used a CEFX viral epitope pool as positive control, an HIV-1 Nef peptide pool as negative control, or no peptide. Post-vaccine blood samples were taken a median of around 68 days after the second vaccine dose, with a range of roughly 13 to 250 days. Six males and four females were included in the convalescent cohort, with two Hispanic individuals, seven Caucasians, two Asians and one multiracial person represented. Participants received two doses of either the Pfizer-BioNTech BNT162b2 vaccine (n=8) or the Moderna mRNA-1273 vaccine (n=2). In roughly 10 COVID-19 convalescent patients and a handful of infection-naive healthy vaccine recipients, the spike-specific CD4+ TCR repertoire before mRNA vaccination was compared with the repertoire after mRNA vaccination. Summary of the overall study and its limitations: The median number of SARS-CoV-2-reactive clonotypes rose from under 25 after infection to some 40 after vaccination, but the change was not significant. Relatively few convalescent patients were included in the study, and early timepoints after natural infection were not analyzed. In convalescent patients, nearly all vaccine-specific clones (304 of 307) were found to be mono-reactive for SARS-CoV-2 spike rather than cross-reactive with common cold coronaviruses. In convalescent patients, a median roughly 88% of post-vaccine SARS-CoV-2-reactive clones were detected only after vaccination, suggesting vaccine-specific priming.

Trimming removed 8 bases from V and 1 base from J; the gene matches leave 10 bases unexplained. From cysteine to phenylalanine, the CDR3 is 14 amino acids long. The retained sequence is limited to the CDR3, 42 bases, with the frame set at the first base. Taken from the germline V gene (reference sequence), the CDR1 and CDR2 loops are GTSNPN and SVGIG. The library came from PCR. DNA from cultured CD4+ T cells underwent TCR sequencing with the Oncomine TCR Beta short-read assay at the Johns Hopkins FTIC core. Genomic DNA was extracted from the cultured CD4+ T cells with the QIAamp micro DNA kit. Oncomine TCR Beta libraries made from cultured CD4+ T cells were pooled using unique dual indexes and sequenced on an Illumina iSeq 100. As for how the authors treated the data: Non-productive sequences were removed, and CDR3s that did not start with C, did not end with F or W, or were shorter than 7 amino acids were discarded. Antigen-specific clonotypes were identified with the MANAFEST web application by comparing peptide-stimulated wells with reference and other culture wells. To be called positive, a clone needed an FDR below 0.05, an odds ratio above 5, and a productive frequency above 0.1% in at least two of three replicate wells. Cross-reactive clonotypes were defined as significantly expanded in both SARS-CoV-2 spike wells and at least one common cold coronavirus spike condition. Levenshtein distances (stringdist) and unrooted phylogenetic trees (ape) in R version 3.6.1 were used to assess CDR3 homology. Through fastp at Q25 and MiXCR, TCRdb rebuilt clones from the public reads, retaining in-frame beta chains. For every CDR3 protein sequence, its rows merge into one entry that carries the most common genes and DNA. TCRdb assigned the V and J calls; the authors' analysis was not used. This sample holds 15,000 to 20,000 distinct CDR3 sequences; 43% were observed only once. Over 6.5% of the sample rests with the top ten.

The sample's treatment or condition label, decoded: approximately nine-day PBMC culture with coronavirus spike peptide pools or control peptides (ViraFEST assay). The ViraFEST assay was used in the study, in which antigen-specific T cells were expanded with peptide pools and expanded clonotypes were subsequently identified by TCR sequencing. The positive SARS-CoV-2 PCR tests of the convalescent patients were dated from March to December 2020, before the Alpha, Beta and Delta variants emerged in the United States. About 2 million PBMCs per well were cultured in IMDM with approximately 5.5% human AB serum and approximately 9.1 IU/ml IL-2, plus 10 ug/ml peptide pools. Half of the culture medium was replaced with fresh IL-2-containing medium on days 3 and 7. After about 10 days of culture, CD4+ T cells were isolated by negative selection using the EasySep CD4+ T cell isolation kit. Ficoll-Paque Plus gradient centrifugation was used to isolate PBMCs from whole blood, and the isolated PBMCs were then either used fresh or cryopreserved at -140C. Triplicate wells were generally used for each culture condition.

The material was CD4+ T cells from blood, cultured in vitro, obtained after SARS-CoV-2 vaccination. This TCR came from a human donor who had recovered from COVID-19. Recombination linked TRBV30 to TRBJ2-7; TRBD1 aligns with 8 central bases. The CDR3 protein: CARTGQGGSYEQYF. At the DNA level, the sequence is TGTGCCAGGACCGGACAGGGAGGATCCTACGAGCAGTACTTC.